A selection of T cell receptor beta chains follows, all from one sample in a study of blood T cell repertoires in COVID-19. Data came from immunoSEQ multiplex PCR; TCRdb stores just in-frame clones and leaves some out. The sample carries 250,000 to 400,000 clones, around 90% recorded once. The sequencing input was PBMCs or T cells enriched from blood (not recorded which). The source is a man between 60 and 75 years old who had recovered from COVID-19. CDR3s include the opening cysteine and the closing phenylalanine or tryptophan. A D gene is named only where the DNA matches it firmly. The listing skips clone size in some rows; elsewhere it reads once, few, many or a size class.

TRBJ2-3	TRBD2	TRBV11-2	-	CASSFERDIRDTQYF	TGTGCCAGCAGCTTTGAGCGGGATATCAGGGATACGCAGTATTTT
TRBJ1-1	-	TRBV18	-	CASSEPVTEAFF	TGTGCCAGCTCTGAGCCGGTTACTGAAGCTTTCTTT
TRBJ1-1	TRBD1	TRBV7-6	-	CASSHRQGAPNTEAFF	TGTGCCAGCAGTCATAGACAGGGGGCCCCGAACACTGAAGCTTTCTTT
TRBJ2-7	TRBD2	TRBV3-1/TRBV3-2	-	CASSQGGRVYEQYF	TGTGCCAGCAGCCAAGGCGGGAGGGTCTACGAGCAGTACTTC
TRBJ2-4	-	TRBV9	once	CASSEGGQLAKNIQYF	TGTGCCAGCAGCGAGGGGGGACAGCTAGCCAAAAACATTCAGTACTTC
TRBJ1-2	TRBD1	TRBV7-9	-	CASSSDRVYGYTF	TGTGCCAGCAGCTCGGACAGGGTCTATGGCTACACCTTC
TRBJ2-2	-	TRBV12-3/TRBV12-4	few	CASSRDLTGELFF	TGTGCCAGCAGCCGAGACTTGACCGGGGAGCTGTTTTTT
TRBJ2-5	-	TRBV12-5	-	CASGLGDMSKETQYF	TGTGCTAGTGGTTTGGGGGACATGAGTAAAGAGACCCAGTACTTC
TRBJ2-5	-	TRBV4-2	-	CASSQDRGVETQYF	TGTGCCAGCAGCCAAGACAGGGGCGTGGAGACCCAGTACTTC
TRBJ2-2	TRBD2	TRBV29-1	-	CSVISGSLNTGELFF	TGCAGCGTGATTAGCGGGAGTCTGAACACCGGGGAGCTGTTTTTT
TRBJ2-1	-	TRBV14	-	CASSQDSWYNEQFF	TGTGCCAGCAGCCAAGATAGCTGGTACAATGAGCAGTTCTTC
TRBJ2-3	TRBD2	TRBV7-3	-	CASSQRARSSGSTDTQYF	TGTGCCAGCAGCCAACGAGCGCGGTCTAGCGGGAGCACAGATACGCAGTATTTT
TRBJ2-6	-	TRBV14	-	CASSQQGLGGANVLTF	TGTGCCAGCAGCCAACAGGGGTTGGGTGGGGCCAACGTCCTGACTTTC
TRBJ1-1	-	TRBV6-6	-	CASSREEHTEAFF	TGTGCCAGCAGTAGGGAGGAACACACTGAAGCTTTCTTT
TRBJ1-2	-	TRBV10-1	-	CASSLDSHQGYTF	TGCGCCAGCAGTCTGGACAGTCATCAGGGCTACACCTTC